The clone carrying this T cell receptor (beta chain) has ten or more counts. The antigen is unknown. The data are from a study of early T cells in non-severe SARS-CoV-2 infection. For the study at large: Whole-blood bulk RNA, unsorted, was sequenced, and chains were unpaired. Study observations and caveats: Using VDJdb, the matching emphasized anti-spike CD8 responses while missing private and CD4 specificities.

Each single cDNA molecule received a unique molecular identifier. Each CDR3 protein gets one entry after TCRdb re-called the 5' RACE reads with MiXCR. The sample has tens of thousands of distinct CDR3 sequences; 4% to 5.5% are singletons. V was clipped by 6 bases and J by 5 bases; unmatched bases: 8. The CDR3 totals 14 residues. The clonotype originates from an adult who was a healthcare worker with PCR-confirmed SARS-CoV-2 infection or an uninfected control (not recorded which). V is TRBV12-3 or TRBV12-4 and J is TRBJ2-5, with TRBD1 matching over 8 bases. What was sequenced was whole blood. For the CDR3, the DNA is TGTGCCAGCAGCCCGGACAGGGCTCGGGAGACCCAGTACTTC. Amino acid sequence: CASSPDRARETQYF.